A selection of T cell receptor beta chains follows, all from one sample in a study of cytomegalovirus exposure and HLA in healthy donors. Only in-frame clones appear in the TCRdb table, and some are missing; sequencing was by immunoSEQ multiplex PCR. The sample records roughly 150,000 clones, roughly 88% being singletons. Sequences were obtained from PBMCs. These receptors came from a boy aged 2-15 years in good health and CMV-seronegative. CDR3s leave out the opening cysteine and the closing phenylalanine or tryptophan.

v_gene	j_gene	CDR3aa
TRBV2	TRBJ2-3	ASGRGGLGFLSTDTQY
TRBV4-3	TRBJ1-5	ASSQILQGNQPQH
TRBV30	TRBJ2-5	AWSVGSGGNQETQY
TRBV7-8	TRBJ2-5	ASSANGGAGETQY
TRBV4-3	TRBJ1-5	ASSQTGDSNQPQH
TRBV10-2	TRBJ1-6	ASSVTGNNSPLH
TRBV30	TRBJ2-2	AWNRGLAEPNTGELF
TRBV7-9	TRBJ1-6	ASSHLETGWGSPLH
TRBV4-1	TRBJ2-4	ASSPPPGTELLAKNIQY
TRBV5-4	TRBJ1-2	ASSLGTDLQGYT
TRBV29-1	TRBJ1-1	SAQGTEAF
TRBV7-9	TRBJ2-1	ASSSSGRSYNEQF
TRBV4-3	TRBJ2-2	ASSQDPGTSTGELF
TRBV5-6	TRBJ2-1	ASSLGSNNEQF